Listed below are T cell receptor beta chains from one sample, sequenced in a study of blood T cell repertoires in COVID-19. The assay was immunoSEQ multiplex PCR, and TCRdb's table has in-frame clones only and misses some. The table records 90,000 or so clones, roughly 83% of them present only once. The source material was peripheral blood. The receptors were gathered from a human donor in a cohort sampled during active COVID-19. CDR3s include the opening cysteine and the closing phenylalanine or tryptophan. The order of the fields is clone size, J gene, D gene, V gene, CDR3 DNA, CDR3 protein. The D gene is left open where the match is weak. Not every row has a clone size; where given, it reads once, few, many or a size class.

clone size: .; J gene: TRBJ2-2; D gene: TRBD2; V gene: TRBV7-3; CDR3 DNA: TGTGCCAGCAGCTTAAGGGGAGGGACCGGGGAGCTGTTTTTT; CDR3 protein: CASSLRGGTGELFF
clone size: .; J gene: TRBJ2-1; D gene: TRBD2; V gene: TRBV25-1; CDR3 DNA: TGTGCCAGCAGTGAATATGCACTAGCGGCAAACAATGAGCAGTTCTTC; CDR3 protein: CASSEYALAANNEQFF
clone size: .; J gene: TRBJ1-4; D gene: .; V gene: TRBV18; CDR3 DNA: TGTGCCAGCTCGCAGGGTATCAGTGAAAAACTGTTTTTT; CDR3 protein: CASSQGISEKLFF
clone size: .; J gene: TRBJ1-2; D gene: TRBD1; V gene: TRBV11-2; CDR3 DNA: TGTGCCAGCAGCCCAGCAGGGGGCTACGGCTACACCTTC; CDR3 protein: CASSPAGGYGYTF
clone size: once; J gene: TRBJ2-5; D gene: .; V gene: TRBV5-5; CDR3 DNA: TGTGCCAGCAGCTTGGCCTCCCTCTGGACATTTCCCCAAGAGACCCAGTACTTC; CDR3 protein: CASSLASLWTFPQETQYF
clone size: .; J gene: TRBJ2-7; D gene: TRBD2; V gene: TRBV3-1/TRBV3-2; CDR3 DNA: TGTGCCAGCAGCCGCGGGCTAGCGGGATCCTACGAGCAGTACTTC; CDR3 protein: CASSRGLAGSYEQYF
clone size: .; J gene: TRBJ1-1; D gene: .; V gene: TRBV12-3/TRBV12-4; CDR3 DNA: TGTGCCAGCAGTTTAGTTATGGAGAAAGCTTTCTTT; CDR3 protein: CASSLVMEKAFF
clone size: .; J gene: TRBJ2-1; D gene: TRBD2; V gene: TRBV19; CDR3 DNA: TGTGCCAGTAGTATTTCGTTGGGGGAGGGTAGCAATGAGCAGTTCTTC; CDR3 protein: CASSISLGEGSNEQFF
clone size: .; J gene: TRBJ2-7; D gene: TRBD1; V gene: TRBV27; CDR3 DNA: TGTGCCAGCAGAACAGGGGCCGCTTCCTACGAGCAGTACTTC; CDR3 protein: CASRTGAASYEQYF
clone size: .; J gene: TRBJ1-2; D gene: .; V gene: TRBV6-1; CDR3 DNA: TGTGCCAGCAGTGAAGCCATCGGACACCCCAAAGGCTACACCTTC; CDR3 protein: CASSEAIGHPKGYTF
clone size: .; J gene: TRBJ1-4; D gene: .; V gene: TRBV18; CDR3 DNA: TGTGCCAGCTCGGAGGACCGTGCAACTAATGAAAAACTGTTTTTT; CDR3 protein: CASSEDRATNEKLFF
clone size: .; J gene: TRBJ2-4; D gene: .; V gene: TRBV28; CDR3 DNA: TGTGCCAGCAGTTTATGGGGGGGGGCGGACAAAAACATTCAGTACTTC; CDR3 protein: CASSLWGGADKNIQYF
clone size: .; J gene: TRBJ1-4; D gene: .; V gene: TRBV6-1; CDR3 DNA: TGTGCCAGCAGTGAAGTGGCAGCTAATGAAAAACTGTTTTTT; CDR3 protein: CASSEVAANEKLFF
clone size: .; J gene: TRBJ1-3; D gene: .; V gene: TRBV2; CDR3 DNA: TGTGCCAGCAGTACCCCTGACAGTTACTCTGGAAACACCATATATTTT; CDR3 protein: CASSTPDSYSGNTIYF
clone size: .; J gene: TRBJ1-2; D gene: .; V gene: TRBV11-2; CDR3 DNA: TGTGCCAGCAGCCCCGGCTTCGAGGTCGGGGGGCTGGACTATGGCTACACCTTC; CDR3 protein: CASSPGFEVGGLDYGYTF
clone size: .; J gene: TRBJ2-7; D gene: TRBD1; V gene: TRBV7-9; CDR3 DNA: TGTGCCAGCAGCTCGCCGGGACAGAACTACGAGCAGTACTTC; CDR3 protein: CASSSPGQNYEQYF
clone size: .; J gene: TRBJ2-2; D gene: .; V gene: TRBV5-4; CDR3 DNA: TGTGCCAGCAGCTGGGGGGGCGCATTTGGTCACGGGGAGCTGTTTTTT; CDR3 protein: CASSWGGAFGHGELFF
clone size: once; J gene: TRBJ2-1; D gene: TRBD2; V gene: TRBV4-1; CDR3 DNA: TGCGCCAGCAGCCAAGATGGAGGACTAGCGGGTAACAACAATGAGCAGTTCTTC; CDR3 protein: CASSQDGGLAGNNNEQFF
clone size: .; J gene: TRBJ2-5; D gene: TRBD2; V gene: TRBV2; CDR3 DNA: TGTGCCAGCAGTGAAGGGACTAGCGGGAGTTTTGAGACCCAGTACTTC; CDR3 protein: CASSEGTSGSFETQYF
clone size: .; J gene: TRBJ2-7; D gene: .; V gene: TRBV12-2; CDR3 DNA: TGTGCAAGTCGCTTAGGTATCCGCTCCTACGAGCAGTACTTC; CDR3 protein: CASRLGIRSYEQYF
clone size: .; J gene: TRBJ2-2; D gene: TRBD1; V gene: TRBV7-2; CDR3 DNA: TGTGCCAGCAGCTACTTCCGGGACAGGGGTCATGACGGGGAGCTGTTTTTT; CDR3 protein: CASSYFRDRGHDGELFF
clone size: .; J gene: TRBJ2-3; D gene: .; V gene: TRBV3-1/TRBV3-2; CDR3 DNA: TGTGCCAGCAGCCAGGGCTGGGACGGAGGGGCAGATACGCAGTATTTT; CDR3 protein: CASSQGWDGGADTQYF
clone size: .; J gene: TRBJ1-2; D gene: TRBD1; V gene: TRBV6-1; CDR3 DNA: TGTGCCAGCAGTGAAGCAGGGGGCGAGGTCTTTGGCTACACCTTC; CDR3 protein: CASSEAGGEVFGYTF
clone size: many; J gene: TRBJ1-5; D gene: .; V gene: TRBV2; CDR3 DNA: TGTGCCAGCAGGGGTATTTGGGGGCTTAATCAGCCCCAGCATTTT; CDR3 protein: CASRGIWGLNQPQHF
clone size: .; J gene: TRBJ1-1; D gene: .; V gene: TRBV6-2/TRBV6-3; CDR3 DNA: TGTGCCAGCAGTCAGGTCCTCCGGGGGACCCGTGCTTTCTTT; CDR3 protein: CASSQVLRGTRAFF
clone size: .; J gene: TRBJ2-5; D gene: .; V gene: TRBV4-1; CDR3 DNA: TGCGCCAGCAGCCAGGCCGGCGGTTCAGGGGTATGGACCCAGTACTTC; CDR3 protein: CASSQAGGSGVWTQYF
clone size: .; J gene: TRBJ2-5; D gene: .; V gene: TRBV25-1; CDR3 DNA: TGTGCCAGCAGTGACCCCGGGACACGCCAAGAGACCCAGTACTTC; CDR3 protein: CASSDPGTRQETQYF
clone size: .; J gene: TRBJ1-2; D gene: TRBD1; V gene: TRBV19; CDR3 DNA: TGTGCCAGTAGTATGCGACAGGGGGACTATGGCTACACCTTC; CDR3 protein: CASSMRQGDYGYTF
clone size: .; J gene: TRBJ2-1; D gene: TRBD1; V gene: TRBV24-1; CDR3 DNA: TGTGCCACCAGTCCGGGACAGTTCTACAATGAGCAGTTCTTC; CDR3 protein: CATSPGQFYNEQFF
clone size: .; J gene: TRBJ2-7; D gene: TRBD2; V gene: TRBV10-3; CDR3 DNA: TGTGCCATCAGTGACGGGGGGACCGCCTACGAGCAGTACTTC; CDR3 protein: CAISDGGTAYEQYF
clone size: .; J gene: TRBJ1-2; D gene: .; V gene: TRBV19; CDR3 DNA: TGTGCCAGTAGCGACCGCCACAGCTATGGCTACACCTTC; CDR3 protein: CASSDRHSYGYTF
clone size: .; J gene: TRBJ1-1; D gene: .; V gene: TRBV5-1; CDR3 DNA: TGCGCCAGCAGCGAGGAAGAGGGTTCAGGACCGCACACTGAAGCTTTCTTT; CDR3 protein: CASSEEEGSGPHTEAFF
clone size: few; J gene: TRBJ2-1; D gene: TRBD2; V gene: TRBV6-2/TRBV6-3; CDR3 DNA: TGTGCCAGCAGTTACCCGACGCTAGCGGGAGGGACTCGGTACAATGAGCAGTTCTTC; CDR3 protein: CASSYPTLAGGTRYNEQFF
clone size: few; J gene: TRBJ2-1; D gene: TRBD2; V gene: TRBV10-3; CDR3 DNA: TGTGCCATCAGTGATTTATCGGCTAGCGGAGGGAGAGGTGAGCAGTTCTTC; CDR3 protein: CAISDLSASGGRGEQFF
clone size: .; J gene: TRBJ1-2; D gene: .; V gene: TRBV18; CDR3 DNA: TGTGCCAGCTCACCGGGTAGAATGGGCGCAGGCTATGGCTACACCTTC; CDR3 protein: CASSPGRMGAGYGYTF
clone size: .; J gene: TRBJ2-2; D gene: TRBD2; V gene: TRBV3-1/TRBV3-2; CDR3 DNA: TGTGCCAGCAGCTCTCGGACTAGCGGTCTGCTGGGAACCGGGGAGCTGTTTTTT; CDR3 protein: CASSSRTSGLLGTGELFF
clone size: few; J gene: TRBJ1-6; D gene: .; V gene: TRBV2; CDR3 DNA: TGTGCCAGCAGTTTGACTCCAGTGAATTCACCCCTCCACTTT; CDR3 protein: CASSLTPVNSPLHF
clone size: .; J gene: TRBJ1-1; D gene: TRBD1; V gene: TRBV27; CDR3 DNA: TGTGCCAGCAGTTTTGGTCGGACAGGGTCGGGGATGAACACTGAAGCTTTCTTT; CDR3 protein: CASSFGRTGSGMNTEAFF
clone size: .; J gene: TRBJ2-6; D gene: .; V gene: TRBV5-6; CDR3 DNA: TGTGCCAGCAGCTACGTCGGGGCTGGGGCCAACGTCCTGACTTTC; CDR3 protein: CASSYVGAGANVLTF
clone size: .; J gene: TRBJ1-3; D gene: .; V gene: TRBV9; CDR3 DNA: TGTGCCAGCAGCGTAGGCGGGGGCGGGGACACCATATATTTT; CDR3 protein: CASSVGGGGDTIYF
clone size: .; J gene: TRBJ2-2; D gene: TRBD1; V gene: TRBV24-1; CDR3 DNA: TGTGCCACCAGTGATCCCAGACAGGGATCCACCGGGGAGCTGTTTTTT; CDR3 protein: CATSDPRQGSTGELFF
clone size: .; J gene: TRBJ2-3; D gene: .; V gene: TRBV6-2/TRBV6-3; CDR3 DNA: TGTGCCAGCAGTTACCCCGTAATGGCTAGCACAGATACGCAGTATTTT; CDR3 protein: CASSYPVMASTDTQYF
clone size: .; J gene: TRBJ2-7; D gene: TRBD2; V gene: TRBV10-1; CDR3 DNA: TGCGCCAGCCCAAGGACTAGCGGTGAAGACTACGAGCAGTACTTC; CDR3 protein: CASPRTSGEDYEQYF
clone size: .; J gene: TRBJ1-1; D gene: TRBD1; V gene: TRBV27; CDR3 DNA: TGTGCCAGCAGTTCGCGGACAGGCGAGAACACTGAAGCTTTCTTT; CDR3 protein: CASSSRTGENTEAFF
clone size: few; J gene: TRBJ1-5; D gene: .; V gene: TRBV6-6; CDR3 DNA: TGTGCCAGCATTGCAGGGCGGGGATATCAGCCCCAGCATTTT; CDR3 protein: CASIAGRGYQPQHF
clone size: .; J gene: TRBJ2-7; D gene: .; V gene: TRBV18; CDR3 DNA: TGTGCCAGCTCCCCGCTGACTAGTAGCTACGAGCAGTACTTC; CDR3 protein: CASSPLTSSYEQYF